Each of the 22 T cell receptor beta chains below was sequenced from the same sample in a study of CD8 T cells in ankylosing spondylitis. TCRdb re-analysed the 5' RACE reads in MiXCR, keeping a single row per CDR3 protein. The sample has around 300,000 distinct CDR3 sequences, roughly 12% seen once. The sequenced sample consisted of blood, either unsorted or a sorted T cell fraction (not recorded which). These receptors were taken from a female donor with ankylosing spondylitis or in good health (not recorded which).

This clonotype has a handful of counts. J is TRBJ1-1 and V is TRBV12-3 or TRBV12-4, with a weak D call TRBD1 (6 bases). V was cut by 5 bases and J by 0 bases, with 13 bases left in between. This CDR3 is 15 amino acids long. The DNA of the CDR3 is TGTGCCAGCAGTCAGGGGCGACGGCTGAACACTGAAGCTTTCTTT. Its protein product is CASSQGRRLNTEAFF.

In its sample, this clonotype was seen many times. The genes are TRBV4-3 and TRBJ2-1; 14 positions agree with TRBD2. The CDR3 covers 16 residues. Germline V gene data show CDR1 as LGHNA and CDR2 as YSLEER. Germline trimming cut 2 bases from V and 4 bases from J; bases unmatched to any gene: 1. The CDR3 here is CASSQRLAGGYNEQFF. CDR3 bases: TGCGCCAGCAGCCAACGACTAGCGGGAGGGTACAATGAGCAGTTCTTC.

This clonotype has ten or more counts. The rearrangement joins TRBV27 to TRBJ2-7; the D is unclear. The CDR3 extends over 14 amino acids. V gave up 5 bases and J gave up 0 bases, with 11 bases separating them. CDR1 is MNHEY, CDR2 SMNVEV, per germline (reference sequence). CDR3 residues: CASSPTSTSYEQYF. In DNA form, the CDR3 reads TGTGCCAGCAGTCCGACTTCCACCTCCTACGAGCAGTACTTC.

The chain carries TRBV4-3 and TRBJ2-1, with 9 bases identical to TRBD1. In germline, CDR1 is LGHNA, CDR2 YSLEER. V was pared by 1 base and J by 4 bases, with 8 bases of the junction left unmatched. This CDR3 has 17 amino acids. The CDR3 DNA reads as TGCGCCAGCAGCCAAGGGGCGCGGACAGGGGTTTACAATGAGCAGTTCTTC. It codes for CASSQGARTGVYNEQFF.

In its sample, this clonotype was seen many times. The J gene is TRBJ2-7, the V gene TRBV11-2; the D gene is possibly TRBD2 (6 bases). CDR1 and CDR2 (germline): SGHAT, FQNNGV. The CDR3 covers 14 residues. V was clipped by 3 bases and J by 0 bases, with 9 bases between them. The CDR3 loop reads CASSLEGVSYEQYF. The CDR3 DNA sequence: TGTGCCAGCAGCTTGGAGGGAGTCTCCTACGAGCAGTACTTC.

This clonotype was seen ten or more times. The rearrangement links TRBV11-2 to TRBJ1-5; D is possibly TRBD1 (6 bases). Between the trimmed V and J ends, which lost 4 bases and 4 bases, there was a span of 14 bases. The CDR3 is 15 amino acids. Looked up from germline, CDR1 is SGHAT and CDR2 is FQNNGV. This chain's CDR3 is CASSSRTGANQPQHF. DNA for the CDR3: TGTGCCAGCAGCTCAAGGACGGGGGCTAATCAGCCCCAGCATTTT. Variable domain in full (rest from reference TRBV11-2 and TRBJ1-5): EAGVAQSPRYKIIEKRQSVAFWCNPISGHATLYWYQQILGQGPKLLIQFQNNGVVDDSQLPKDRFSAERLKGVDSTLKIQPAKLEDSAVYLCASSSRTGANQPQHFGDGTRLSIL.

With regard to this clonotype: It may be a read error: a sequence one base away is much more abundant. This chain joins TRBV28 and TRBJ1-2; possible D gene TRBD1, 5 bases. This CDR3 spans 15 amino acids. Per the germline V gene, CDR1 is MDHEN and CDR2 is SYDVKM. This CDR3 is CASSLTVLSGYGDTF. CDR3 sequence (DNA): TGTGCCAGCAGTCTGACAGTGCTGAGTGGCTATGGCGACACCTTC.

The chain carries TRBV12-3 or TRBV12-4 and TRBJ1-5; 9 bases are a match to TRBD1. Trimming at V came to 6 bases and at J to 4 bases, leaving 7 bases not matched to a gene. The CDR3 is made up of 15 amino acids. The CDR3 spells CASSPRTGVNQPQHF. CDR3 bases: TGTGCCAGCAGCCCTCGGACAGGGGTAAATCAGCCCCAGCATTTT.

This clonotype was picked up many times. The CDR3 DNA is TGCGCCAGCAGCTTGGACCTAGCGGGCACAGATACGCAGTATTTT. This gives the protein CASSLDLAGTDTQYF. The V gene is TRBV5-1, the J gene TRBJ2-3, with 7 positions matching TRBD2. V was clipped by 0 bases and J by 1 base; unmatched bases: 2. This CDR3 has 15 residues. From germline, CDR1 is SGHRS and CDR2 YFSETQ.

The CDR3 here is CASSLARNTVNTEAFF. DNA for the CDR3: TGCGCCAGCAGCTTGGCTCGTAACACAGTGAACACTGAAGCTTTCTTT. This chain links TRBV5-1 with TRBJ1-1; D gene unclear. CDR1 and CDR2 from the germline V gene are SGHRS and YFSETQ. Trimming took 0 bases from V and 0 from J, leaving 12 bases between them. The CDR3 covers 16 residues.

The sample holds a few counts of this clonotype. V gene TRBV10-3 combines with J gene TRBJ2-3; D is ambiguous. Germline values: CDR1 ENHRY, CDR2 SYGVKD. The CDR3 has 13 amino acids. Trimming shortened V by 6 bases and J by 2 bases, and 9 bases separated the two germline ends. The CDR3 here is CAISTEITDTQYF. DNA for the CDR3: TGTGCCATCAGCACAGAGATCACAGATACGCAGTATTTT.

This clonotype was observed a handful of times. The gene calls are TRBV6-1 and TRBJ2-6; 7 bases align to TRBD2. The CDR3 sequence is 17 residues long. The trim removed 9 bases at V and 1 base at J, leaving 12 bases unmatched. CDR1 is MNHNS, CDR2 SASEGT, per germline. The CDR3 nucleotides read TGTGCCAGTTGGGAGGGACCGTTATTATCTGGGGCCAACGTCCTGACTTTC. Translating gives CASWEGPLLSGANVLTF.

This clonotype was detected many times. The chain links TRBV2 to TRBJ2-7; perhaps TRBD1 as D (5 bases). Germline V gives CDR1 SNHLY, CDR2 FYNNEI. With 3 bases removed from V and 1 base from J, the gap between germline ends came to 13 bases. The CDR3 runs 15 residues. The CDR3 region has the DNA TGTGCCAGCAGTGATCCTCCCAGACAGTCCTACGAGCAGTACTTC. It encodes CASSDPPRQSYEQYF.

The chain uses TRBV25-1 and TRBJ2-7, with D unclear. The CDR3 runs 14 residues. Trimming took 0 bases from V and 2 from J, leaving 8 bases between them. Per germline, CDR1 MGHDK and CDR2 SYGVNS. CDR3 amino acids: CASSEYLGTYEQYF. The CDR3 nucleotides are TGTGCCAGCAGTGAATACCTGGGAACCTACGAGCAGTACTTC.

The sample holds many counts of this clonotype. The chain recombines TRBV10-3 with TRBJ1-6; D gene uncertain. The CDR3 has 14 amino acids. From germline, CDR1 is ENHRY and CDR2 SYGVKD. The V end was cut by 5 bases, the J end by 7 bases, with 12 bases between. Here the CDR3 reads CAISNTGGNSPLHF. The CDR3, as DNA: TGTGCCATCAGTAACACGGGTGGGAATTCACCCCTCCACTTT.

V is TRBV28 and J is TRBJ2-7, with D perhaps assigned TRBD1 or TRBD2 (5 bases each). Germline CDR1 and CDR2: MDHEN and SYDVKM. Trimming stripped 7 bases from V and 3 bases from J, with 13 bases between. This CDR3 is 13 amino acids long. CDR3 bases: TGTGCCAGCAAGACGGGACGGAGCTACGAGCAGTACTTC. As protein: CASKTGRSYEQYF. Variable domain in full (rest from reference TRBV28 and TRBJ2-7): DVKVTQSSRYLVKRTGEKVFLECVQDMDHENMFWYRQDPGLGLRLIYFSYDVKMKEKGDIPEGYSVSREKKERFSLILESASTNQTSMYLCASKTGRSYEQYFGPGTRLTVT.

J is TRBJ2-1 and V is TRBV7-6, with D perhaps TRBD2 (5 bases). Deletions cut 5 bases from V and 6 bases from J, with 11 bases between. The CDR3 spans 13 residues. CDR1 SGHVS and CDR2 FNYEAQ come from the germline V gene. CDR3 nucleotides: TGTGCCAGCAGCCCATTACTAGGCAATGAGCAGTTCTTC. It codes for CASSPLLGNEQFF.

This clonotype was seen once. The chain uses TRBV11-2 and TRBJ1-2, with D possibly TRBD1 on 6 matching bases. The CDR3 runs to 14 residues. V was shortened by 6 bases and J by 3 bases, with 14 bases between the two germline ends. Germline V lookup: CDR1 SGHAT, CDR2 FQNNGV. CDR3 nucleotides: TGTGCCAGCAGGGAAAGTAAGGGGGACTATGGCTACACCTTC. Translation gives CASRESKGDYGYTF. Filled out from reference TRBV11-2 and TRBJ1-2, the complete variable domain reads EAGVAQSPRYKIIEKRQSVAFWCNPISGHATLYWYQQILGQGPKLLIQFQNNGVVDDSQLPKDRFSAERLKGVDSTLKIQPAKLEDSAVYLCASRESKGDYGYTFGSGTRLTVV.

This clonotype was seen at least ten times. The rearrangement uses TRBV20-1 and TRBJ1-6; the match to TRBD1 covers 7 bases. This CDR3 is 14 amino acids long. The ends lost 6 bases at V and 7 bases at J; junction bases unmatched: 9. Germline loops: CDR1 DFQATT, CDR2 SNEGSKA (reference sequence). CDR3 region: CSAQPGQMNSPLHF. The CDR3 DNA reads TGCAGTGCGCAACCGGGACAGATGAATTCACCCCTCCACTTT.

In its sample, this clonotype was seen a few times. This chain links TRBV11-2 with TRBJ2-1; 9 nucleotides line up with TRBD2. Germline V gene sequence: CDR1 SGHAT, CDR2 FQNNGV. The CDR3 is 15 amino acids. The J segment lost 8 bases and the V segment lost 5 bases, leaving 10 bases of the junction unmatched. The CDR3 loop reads CASSTSGRSWDEQFF. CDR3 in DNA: TGTGCCAGCAGCACCAGCGGGAGGTCGTGGGATGAGCAGTTCTTC.

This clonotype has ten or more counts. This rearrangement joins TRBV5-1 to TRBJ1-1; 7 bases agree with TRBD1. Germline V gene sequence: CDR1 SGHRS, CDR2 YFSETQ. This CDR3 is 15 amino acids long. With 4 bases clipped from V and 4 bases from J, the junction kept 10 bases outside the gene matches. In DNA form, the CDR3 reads TGCGCCAGCAGCCAAGGGGGCGTGTTGGTCACTGAAGCTTTCTTT. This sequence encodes CASSQGGVLVTEAFF.

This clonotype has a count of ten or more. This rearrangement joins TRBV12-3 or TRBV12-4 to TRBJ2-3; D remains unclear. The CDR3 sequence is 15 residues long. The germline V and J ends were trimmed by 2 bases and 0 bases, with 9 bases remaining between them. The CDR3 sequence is CASSLFGSSTDTQYF. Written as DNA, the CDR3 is TGTGCCAGCAGTTTATTTGGTTCTAGCACAGATACGCAGTATTTT.